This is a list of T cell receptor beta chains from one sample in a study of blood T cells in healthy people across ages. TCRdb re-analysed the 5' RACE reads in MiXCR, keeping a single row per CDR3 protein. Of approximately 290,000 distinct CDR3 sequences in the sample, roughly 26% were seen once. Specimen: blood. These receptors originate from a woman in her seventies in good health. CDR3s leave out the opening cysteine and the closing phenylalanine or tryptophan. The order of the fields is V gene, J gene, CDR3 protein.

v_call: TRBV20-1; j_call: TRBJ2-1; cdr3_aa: SSTLWTSGRNEQF
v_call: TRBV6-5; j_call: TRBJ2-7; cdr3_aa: ASSDRTYEQY
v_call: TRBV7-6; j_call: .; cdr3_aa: ASSPVTGSSYEQY
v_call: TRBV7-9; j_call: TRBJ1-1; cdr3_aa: ASSQTLAGAEAF
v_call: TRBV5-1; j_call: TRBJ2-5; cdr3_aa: ASSGGTSGSVETQY
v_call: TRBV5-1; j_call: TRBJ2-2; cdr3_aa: ASSWAPGSGGELF
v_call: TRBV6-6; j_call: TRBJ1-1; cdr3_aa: ASSLSGHEATEAF
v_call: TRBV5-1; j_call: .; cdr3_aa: ASSLTGQSYEQY
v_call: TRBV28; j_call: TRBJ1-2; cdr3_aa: ASSYLGNGYT
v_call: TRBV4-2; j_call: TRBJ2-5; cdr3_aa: ASSQEPGTGVETQY
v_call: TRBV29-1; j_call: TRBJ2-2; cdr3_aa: SVTTGRGNTGELF
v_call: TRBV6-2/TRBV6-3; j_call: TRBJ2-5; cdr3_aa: ASSPSGDPKETQY
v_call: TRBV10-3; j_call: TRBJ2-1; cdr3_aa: AISEKGNNEQF
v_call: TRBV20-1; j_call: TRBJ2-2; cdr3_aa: SAPRGGSGNTGELF
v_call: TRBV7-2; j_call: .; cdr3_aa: ASSLEHIDYNEQF
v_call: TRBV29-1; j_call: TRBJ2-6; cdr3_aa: SVEFWGSSGANVLT
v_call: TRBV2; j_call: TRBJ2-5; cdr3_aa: ASSENRVFSETQY
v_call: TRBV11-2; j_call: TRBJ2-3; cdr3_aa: ATGTSGNTDTQY
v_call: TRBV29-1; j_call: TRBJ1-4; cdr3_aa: STRQGPNEKLF
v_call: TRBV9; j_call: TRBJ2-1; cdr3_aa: ASTSGDMNNEQF
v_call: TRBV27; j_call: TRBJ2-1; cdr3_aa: ASSPHEGAYNEQF
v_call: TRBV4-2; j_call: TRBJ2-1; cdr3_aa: ASSKGGTGSNEQF
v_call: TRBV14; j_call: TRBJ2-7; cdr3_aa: ASSHAGGGPYEQY
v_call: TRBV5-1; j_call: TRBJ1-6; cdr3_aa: ASSLSGGVTGNNSPLH
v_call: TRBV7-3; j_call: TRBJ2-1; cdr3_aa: ASSSKEGNPSYNEQF
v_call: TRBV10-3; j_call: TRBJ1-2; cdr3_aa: AISAYRGGYT
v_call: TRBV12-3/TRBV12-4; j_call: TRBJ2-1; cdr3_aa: ASSLDGLAGGSYNEQF
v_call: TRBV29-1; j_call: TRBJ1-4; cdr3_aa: SVAFGINEKPF
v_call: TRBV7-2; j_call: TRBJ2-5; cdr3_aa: ASSLVPTLAGPGETQY
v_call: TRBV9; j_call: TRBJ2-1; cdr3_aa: ASSQRGGLEYNEQF
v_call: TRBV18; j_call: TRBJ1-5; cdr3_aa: ASSPRETAYSNQPQH
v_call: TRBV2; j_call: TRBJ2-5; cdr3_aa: ASSATSEKETQY
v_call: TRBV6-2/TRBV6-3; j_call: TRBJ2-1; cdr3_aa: ASSFLAGEVNEQF